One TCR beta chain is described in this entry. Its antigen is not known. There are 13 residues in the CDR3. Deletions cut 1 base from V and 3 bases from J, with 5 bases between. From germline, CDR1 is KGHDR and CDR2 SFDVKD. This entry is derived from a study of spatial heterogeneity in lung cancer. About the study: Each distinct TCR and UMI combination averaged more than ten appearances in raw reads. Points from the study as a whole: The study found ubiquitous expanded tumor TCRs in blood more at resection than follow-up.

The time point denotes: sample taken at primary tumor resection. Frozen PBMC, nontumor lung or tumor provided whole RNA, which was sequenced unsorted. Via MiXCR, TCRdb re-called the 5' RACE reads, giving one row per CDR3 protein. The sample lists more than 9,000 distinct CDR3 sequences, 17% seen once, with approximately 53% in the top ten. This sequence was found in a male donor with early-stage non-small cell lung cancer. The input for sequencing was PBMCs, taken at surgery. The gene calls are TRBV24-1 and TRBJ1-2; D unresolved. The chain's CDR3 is CATSDFTDYGYTF. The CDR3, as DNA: TGTGCCACCAGTGATTTTACGGACTATGGCTACACCTTC.